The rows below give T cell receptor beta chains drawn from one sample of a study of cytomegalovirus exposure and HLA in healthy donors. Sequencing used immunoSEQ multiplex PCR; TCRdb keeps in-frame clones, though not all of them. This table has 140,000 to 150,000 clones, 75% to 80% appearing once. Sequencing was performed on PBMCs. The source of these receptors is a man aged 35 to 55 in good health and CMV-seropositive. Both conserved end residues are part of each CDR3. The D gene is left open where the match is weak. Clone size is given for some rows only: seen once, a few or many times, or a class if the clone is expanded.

CASSSWGGGTAAREQYF,-,-,17,TRBV5-1
CAIGVGNEQFF,-,-,11,TRBV10-3
CASSKVPGPNTEAFF,-,-,15,TRBV21-1
CATTSEGAPNYGYTF,-,TRBD1,15,TRBV19
CASSLRQGGTEAFF,-,TRBD1,14,TRBV5-1
CASSQAASGEGTYEQYF,-,TRBD2,17,TRBV4-2
CSSSPDTQELFF,-,-,12,TRBV7-9
CSVDVWTGAYEQYF,-,TRBD1,14,TRBV29-1
CASSEFGTSGPQETQYF,-,TRBD2,17,TRBV6-1
CASSMGDRINEKLFF,-,TRBD1,15,TRBV19
CAWSVMGQGNYGYTF,once,-,15,TRBV30
CASSESTAPREQFF,-,-,14,TRBV25-1
CASSLTLLNTEAFF,-,-,14,TRBV7-9
CASSSGGFQNIQYF,-,TRBD2,14,TRBV6-5
CASSPPGLAEETQYF,-,TRBD2,15,TRBV18
CASSLSQGNTEAFF,-,-,14,TRBV28
CASSEGTAQETQYF,-,-,14,TRBV7-2
CASSQRGDYEQYF,few,-,13,TRBV4-1
CASRTTLTSYNEQFF,once,-,15,TRBV6-5
CASSPARSEGSEAFF,few,-,15,TRBV18
CASSASGQGVAYEQYF,once,TRBD1,16,TRBV6-1
CASSRQGGSYNEQFF,-,TRBD2,15,TRBV9
CASSPPPGGTEAFF,-,-,14,TRBV18
CASSLRTGTNTEAFF,-,TRBD1,15,TRBV11-1
CASSELDSSRDEQFF,-,-,15,TRBV6-1
CASYRGRETQYF,-,-,12,TRBV28
CASSFQGGNQPQHF,-,-,14,TRBV27
CASSLTGISNEKLFF,-,-,15,TRBV7-3
CASSLAKTGTLYEQYF,-,TRBD1,16,TRBV5-1
CASSFGTAYGYTF,-,TRBD1,13,TRBV7-8
CASSRSTGGNTEAFF,-,TRBD1,15,TRBV7-3
CASTVGGQYGYTF,few,-,13,TRBV19
CASSLEVGLAGTDTQYF,few,TRBD2,17,TRBV11-2
CASSPRQDTSSGNTIYF,-,-,17,TRBV18
CASSLTVGANVLTF,-,-,14,TRBV5-1
CASSPAGGVYGYTF,once,TRBD1,14,TRBV11-1
CASTGIGREFTGELFF,once,TRBD2,16,TRBV25-1
CATRLHQRQETQYF,-,-,14,TRBV19
CASSPTGQSYEQYF,-,TRBD1,14,TRBV27
CASLPMGVWDTGELFF,-,-,16,TRBV25-1
CASSPTLAGGTGELFF,-,TRBD2,16,TRBV7-6
CASSGVFSGFHYEQYF,-,-,16,TRBV18
CASSLDRDRATYEQYF,-,TRBD1,16,TRBV7-9
CASRSQALIGEQFF,-,-,14,TRBV28
CATSRESGYSYEQYF,-,-,15,TRBV15
CASTSGLTRKAFF,-,-,13,TRBV25-1
CASSLGGRVSTGELFF,-,-,16,TRBV11-3
CASRTRGRTDSPLHF,-,-,15,TRBV19
CASSPRDFYEQYF,-,-,13,TRBV21-1
CASSWTSGGSYEQYF,few,TRBD2,15,TRBV6-5
CASSNRDRGQANEKLFF,-,TRBD1,17,TRBV19
CASGSGQGYEQYF,-,TRBD1,13,TRBV28